Sequencing of this T cell receptor (beta chain) was carried out in a study of T cells in lung cancer brain metastases. Here immunoSEQ multiplex PCR was the method, and the copy in TCRdb shows in-frame clones only, minus some. The sample consists of about 3,100 clones, more than 75% of them appearing once. This CDR3 region has 16 residues. Trimming removed 4 bases from V and 7 bases from J; junction bases left unmatched: 10. Germline V gene sequence: CDR1 SGHTA, CDR2 FQGNSA. The J gene is TRBJ1-5, the V gene TRBV7-2; 10 nucleotides agree with TRBD1. The sequence came from a man aged 60-69 years with non-small cell lung cancer. The specimen was tumor tissue from the primary lung tumor. Here the CDR3 reads CASSYGGDRGWQPQHF. The CDR3 bases are TGTGCCAGCAGCTACGGGGGGGACAGGGGTTGGCAGCCCCAGCATTTT.